A single sample is the source of the 20 T cell receptor beta chains below, sequenced in a study of cytotoxic CD8 clonotypes in ibrutinib-treated CLL (dated by TCRdb to the early 2020s). Libraries were constructed by the immunoSEQ multiplex PCR assay. TCRdb took over this immuneACCESS table, retaining in-frame rearrangements with V and J assigned. Such tables are incomplete; in checked studies, under half of the missing clones stem from an unresolved V gene, and the remainder is unexplained. For this sample there are tens of thousands of clones; 45% to 50% appear just once. Approximately 19% of the sample comes from the top ten. Sample: PBMCs, taken before ibrutinib treatment. Receptor source: a human donor with chronic lymphocytic leukemia.

This clone was detected a few times. The genes are TRBV10-1 and TRBJ2-1, with a tentative D call TRBD1 (5 bases). The CDR3 covers 13 residues. CDR1 is WNHNN, CDR2 SYGVQD, per germline (reference sequence). V was clipped by 10 bases and J by 7 bases, with 17 bases between them. Here the CDR3 reads CATGQGPQNEQFF. The CDR3 region has the DNA TGCGCCACCGGACAAGGCCCACAGAATGAGCAGTTCTTC.

J is TRBJ2-3 and V is TRBV18, with D possibly matching TRBD1 (6 bases). V was pared by 6 bases and J by 1 base, with 11 bases between. The germline V gene has CDR1 KGHSH and CDR2 LQKENI. This CDR3 region has 14 residues. The CDR3 sequence: CASSPGVGTDTQYF. The CDR3, as DNA: TGTGCCAGCTCCCCAGGGGTAGGCACAGATACGCAGTATTTT.

The J gene is TRBJ2-1, the V gene TRBV6-5, with 8 nucleotides matching TRBD1. The J segment lost 4 bases and the V segment lost 7 bases, leaving 9 bases of the junction unmatched. The germline gives CDR1 MNHEY, CDR2 SVGAGI. This CDR3 has 15 residues. This CDR3 reads CASTSGQGAYNEQFF. In DNA, the CDR3 is TGTGCCAGCACCTCAGGGCAGGGGGCGTACAATGAGCAGTTCTTC.

This clone was seen a handful of times. V is TRBV27 and J is TRBJ2-5; 11 bases agree with TRBD2. In germline, CDR1 is MNHEY, CDR2 SMNVEV (reference sequence). The CDR3 covers 18 residues. Trimming took 5 bases from V and 5 from J; bases not matched to a gene: 16. The CDR3 is CASSPWASGGSGVETQYF. CDR3 in DNA: TGTGCCAGCAGTCCGTGGGCTAGCGGGGGGAGCGGCGTGGAGACCCAGTACTTC.

J is TRBJ1-3 and V is TRBV7-9; D gene unclear. The germline CDR1 and CDR2 sequences are SEHNR and FQNEAQ (reference sequence). V was clipped by 3 bases and J by 0 bases, with 9 bases between them. The length of the CDR3 is 15 residues. CDR3 region: CASSLDLYSGNTIYF. In DNA form, the CDR3 reads TGTGCCAGCAGCTTGGATCTGTACTCTGGAAACACCATATATTTT.

J is TRBJ2-3 and V is TRBV19; either TRBD1 or TRBD2 may supply D (5 bases each). CDR3 length: 14 amino acids. V lost 5 bases, J lost 3 bases, and 12 bases lay in between. The germline V gene encodes CDR1 LNHDA and CDR2 SQIVND (reference sequence). CDR3: CASSPQGETDTQYF. Here the CDR3 DNA reads TGTGCCAGTAGTCCCCAGGGAGAGACAGATACGCAGTATTTT. The full variable domain, its missing parts supplied by reference TRBV19 and TRBJ2-3, is DGGITQSPKYLFRKEGQNVTLSCEQNLNHDAMYWYRQDPGQGLRLIYYSQIVNDFQKGDIAEGYSVSREKKESFPLTVTSAQKNPTAFYLCASSPQGETDTQYFGPGTRLTVL.

J is TRBJ1-1 and V is TRBV7-3; 8 bases are shared with TRBD1. V shed 6 bases, J shed 5 bases, and the junction held 8 bases outside the gene matches. The CDR3 runs 14 residues. Germline loops: CDR1 SGHTA, CDR2 FQGTGA. CDR3 bases: TGTGCCAGCAGTCCGGACAGGGTCGGGACTGAAGCTTTCTTT. Translating it yields CASSPDRVGTEAFF.

The chain has TRBV25-1 and TRBJ2-5, with 10 bases that match TRBD1. After removal of 8 bases from V and 4 bases from J, the junction contained 13 bases not matched to a gene. Looked up from germline, CDR1 is MGHDK and CDR2 is SYGVNS. The CDR3 consists of 16 residues. For the CDR3, the DNA is TGTGCCAGCGGGGTTCTGGGGACAGGGGTCCGAGAGACCCAGTACTTC. Its protein is CASGVLGTGVRETQYF.

V is TRBV19 and J is TRBJ1-4; D remains ambiguous. Germline V CDR1 and CDR2: LNHDA, SQIVND (reference sequence). The CDR3 is 16 residues long. Trimming pared 3 bases from V and 3 bases from J, leaving 14 bases between. CDR3 coding DNA: TGTGCCAGTAGTATGGAAGGAGGGTCGGCTAATGAAAAACTGTTTTTT. This encodes CASSMEGGSANEKLFF.

The rearrangement joins TRBV6-5 to TRBJ2-1; D is uncertain. Trimming stripped 5 bases from V and 10 bases from J, with 9 bases between. CDR3 length equals 11 residues. Germline CDR1 reads MNHEY; CDR2 reads SVGAGI. The DNA for the CDR3 is TGTGCCAGCAGTGATGGCGCCGAGCAGTTCTTC. It codes for CASSDGAEQFF.

V and J are TRBV2 and TRBJ2-3; D might be TRBD2 (5 bases). V gave up 3 bases and J gave up 0 bases, with 10 bases separating them. The length of the CDR3 is 15 residues. The V gene's germline CDR1 is SNHLY and CDR2 FYNNEI. Here the CDR3 reads CASSDAGASTDTQYF. The CDR3 DNA is TGTGCCAGCAGTGACGCGGGTGCGAGCACAGATACGCAGTATTTT.

The rearrangement joins TRBV7-6 to TRBJ1-4, with unresolved D. This CDR3 contains 15 residues. Germline lookup yields CDR1 SGHVS and CDR2 FNYEAQ. V was shortened by 1 base and J by 5 bases, with 11 bases between the two germline ends. The CDR3 loop reads CASSLVIGKNEKLFF. CDR3 nucleotide sequence: TGTGCCAGCAGCTTAGTTATAGGGAAGAATGAAAAACTGTTTTTT.

This sequence joins TRBV11-2 and TRBJ2-7; 10 positions agree with TRBD1. The CDR3 is 15 amino acids. From germline, CDR1 is SGHAT and CDR2 FQNNGV. With V trimmed by 1 base and J by 3 bases, 3 bases remained unmatched. The CDR3 bases are TGTGCCAGCAGCTTAGTTGGGACAGGGGACTACGAGCAGTACTTC. This encodes CASSLVGTGDYEQYF.

The chain couples TRBV9 to TRBJ2-2, with D hard to call. This CDR3 comprises 13 residues. CDR1 SGDLS and CDR2 YYNGEE come from the germline V gene. Trimming removed 0 bases at V and 1 base at J, with 1 base between. CDR3 sequence reads: CASSVENTGELFF. DNA for the CDR3: TGTGCCAGCAGCGTAGAGAACACCGGGGAGCTGTTTTTT.

The gene calls are TRBV30 and TRBJ1-4; tentatively, D is TRBD1 (5 bases). The germline V and J ends were trimmed by 5 bases and 8 bases, with 18 bases remaining between them. The CDR3 spans 14 residues. Germline V gives CDR1 GTSNPN, CDR2 SVGIG (reference sequence). CDR3 DNA: TGTGCCTGGTCTTTCGGGACTCTAGGGGAAAAACTGTTTTTT. This sequence encodes CAWSFGTLGEKLFF.

Many counts were recorded for this clone. The chain recombines TRBV9 with TRBJ2-7; 12 bases agree with TRBD1. The germline V gene encodes CDR1 SGDLS and CDR2 YYNGEE. V lost 0 bases and J lost 6; bases outside the gene matches: 4. The CDR3 runs to 15 residues. CDR3 sequence reads: CASSVAGQGAVEQYF. The CDR3 DNA is TGTGCCAGCAGCGTAGCGGGACAGGGGGCTGTCGAGCAGTACTTC. Complete variable domain (other parts from reference TRBV9 and TRBJ2-7): DSGVTQTPKHLITATGQRVTLRCSPRSGDLSVYWYQQSLDQGLQFLIQYYNGEERAKGNILERFSAQQFPDLHSELNLSSLELGDSALYFCASSVAGQGAVEQYFGPGTRLTVT.

This chain joins TRBV27 and TRBJ2-1; TRBD1 or TRBD2 may be the D gene (5 bases each). From germline, CDR1 is MNHEY and CDR2 SMNVEV (reference sequence). The CDR3 covers 16 residues. With 4 bases removed from V and 8 bases from J, the gap between germline ends came to 21 bases. In nucleotides, the CDR3 is TGTGCCAGCAGTTCGGACCTCCGGGACGGTGTTCATGAGCAGTTCTTC. It yields the protein CASSSDLRDGVHEQFF.

The chain couples TRBV28 to TRBJ2-3; 10 nucleotides align to TRBD1. Germline CDR1 is MDHEN and CDR2 is SYDVKM. Trimming cost V 6 bases and J 3 bases; bases outside gene matches: 6. The CDR3 sequence is 15 residues long. Here the CDR3 DNA reads TGTGCCAGCAGCCCCGGGACAGGGGCGACAGATACGCAGTATTTT. Amino acid sequence: CASSPGTGATDTQYF.

V usage is TRBV5-5 and J usage is TRBJ2-1; no clear D. Germline loops: CDR1 SGHKS, CDR2 YYEKEE (reference sequence). V shed 1 base and J shed 2 bases, with 7 bases lying between them. The CDR3 runs 14 residues. The CDR3 spells CASSLPTAYNEQFF. As DNA, the CDR3 is TGTGCCAGCAGCTTGCCTACGGCCTACAATGAGCAGTTCTTC. Based on the CDR3 plus reference TRBV5-5 and TRBJ2-1, the full variable domain is DAGVTQSPTHLIKTRGQQVTLRCSPISGHKSVSWYQQVLGQGPQFIFQYYEKEERGRGNFPDRFSARQFPNYSSELNVNALLLGDSALYLCASSLPTAYNEQFFGPGTRLTVL.

This clone has only a few counts. One end of the junction is discordant with germline, which a read error may explain. This rearrangement joins TRBV18 to TRBJ1-2; maybe TRBD1 (5 bases). Germline values: CDR1 KGHSH, CDR2 LQKENI. The CDR3 spans 13 residues. CDR3 nucleotides: TGTGCCAGCACAGACAGCGCCAACTATGGCTTCACCTTC. It yields the protein CASTDSANYGFTF.